One and the same sample provided the 7 T cell receptor beta chains below, sequenced in a study of shared clonotypes between healthy human individuals. The table came from immunoSEQ multiplex PCR; TCRdb's copy has only in-frame clones and leaves some out. This sample has about 380,000 clones, with 95% to 97% found just once. The sequencing sample was made of memory CD8+ T cells sorted from blood. Specified subset: CD45RO+ cells pooled with CCR7-negative TemRA cells. The receptors come from a man younger than 40 in good health.

V and J are TRBV7-9 and TRBJ2-7; the D is unclear. The germline gives CDR1 SEHNR, CDR2 FQNEAQ (reference sequence). The CDR3 loop spans 13 amino acids. Trimming pared 1 base from V and 4 bases from J, leaving 8 bases between. CDR3 loop: CASSLDLAYEQYF. The CDR3 nucleotides are TGTGCCAGCAGCTTAGATCTTGCTTACGAGCAGTACTTC.

The CDR3 coding sequence is TGCAGTGCTAGATCTAGCGGACCGCAGTTCTTC. Its translation: CSARSSGPQFF. The chain combines TRBV20-1 with TRBJ2-1; 7 nucleotides match TRBD2. Per germline, CDR1 DFQATT and CDR2 SNEGSKA (reference sequence). Losses at the gene ends were 2 bases for V and 12 bases for J; bases not matched to a gene: 4. The CDR3 consists of 11 residues.

The chain is built from TRBV11-2 and TRBJ1-5, with D perhaps matching TRBD1 (5 bases). Germline CDR1 reads SGHAT; CDR2 reads FQNNGV. The CDR3 spans 15 residues. Trimming cost V 5 bases and J 6 bases, with 17 bases left between them. The CDR3 loop is CASSGNQGRGQPQHF. The DNA of the CDR3 is TGTGCCAGCAGCGGGAATCAGGGACGGGGTCAGCCCCAGCATTTT.

Worth noting for this clone: Distinct nucleotide sequences in the sample also encode this CDR3. The V call is TRBV5-4, the J call TRBJ2-7; unclear D gene. V was clipped by 0 bases and J by 0 bases, with 1 base between them. CDR3 length: 12 amino acids. Germline CDR1 is SGHNT and CDR2 is YYREEE (reference sequence). CDR3: CASSLASYEQYF. CDR3 sequence (DNA): TGTGCCAGCAGCTTGGCCTCCTACGAGCAGTACTTC.

The J gene is TRBJ2-2, the V gene TRBV10-3; 11 bases agree with TRBD2. V was pared by 6 bases and J by 0 bases, with 3 bases of the junction left unmatched. The CDR3 spans 16 residues. The V gene's germline CDR1 is ENHRY and CDR2 SYGVKD. CDR3 nucleotide sequence: TGTGCCATCAGGAGACTAGCGGGAACGAACACCGGGGAGCTGTTTTTT. Its protein is CAIRRLAGTNTGELFF.

The V and J genes are TRBV29-1 and TRBJ2-3; D is unresolved. Germline lookup yields CDR1 SQVTM and CDR2 ANQGSEA. The CDR3 has 12 residues. V was trimmed by 4 bases and J by 2 bases, leaving 7 bases between them. The CDR3 reads CSVAGTTDTQYF. CDR3 nucleotide sequence: TGCAGCGTTGCCGGAACCACAGATACGCAGTATTTT.

This chain links TRBV5-4 with TRBJ2-3; 8 nucleotides line up with TRBD1. CDR1 and CDR2 from the germline V gene are SGHNT and YYREEE (reference sequence). V lost 0 bases to trimming and J lost 1 base; unmatched junction nucleotides: 7. This CDR3 is 17 amino acids long. The CDR3 DNA follows: TGTGCCAGCAGCTTGGGTCCCCCGGGACAGGGCACAGATACGCAGTATTTT. It yields the protein CASSLGPPGQGTDTQYF.